Detailed here is one T cell receptor (beta chain). Antigen unknown. This sample is part of a study of OX40 agonist ivuxolimab in advanced cancers. Looking at the study overall: Two cutaneous melanoma patients and one hepatocellular carcinoma patient, three in all, had partial responses.

CDR1 SQVTM and CDR2 ANQGSEA come from the germline V gene. There are 15 residues in the CDR3. With 6 bases clipped from V and 5 bases from J, the junction kept 12 bases outside the gene matches. Study conclusions and caveats: The CD4+ and CD8+ T cells in the blood had expanded clonally by week 6 at 0.1 to 3.0 mg/kg.

Assay: immunoSEQ multiplex PCR; the TCRdb copy retains only in-frame clones and omits some. The sample shows approximately 92,000 clones, less than 95% of them seen only once. The input for sequencing was CD4+ or CD8+ T cells sorted from blood, taken in a trial of the OX40 agonist ivuxolimab. This clonotype originated in an adult with an advanced solid tumor such as melanoma, head and neck, liver or kidney cancer. This rearrangement joins TRBV29-1 to TRBJ1-1, with 10 bases aligning to TRBD1. CDR3 sequence reads: CSVGRDRGLYTEAFF. CDR3 sequence (DNA): TGCAGCGTGGGGAGGGACAGGGGTCTCTATACTGAAGCTTTCTTT.